This TCR beta chain came from a study of T cell responses to AZD1222 COVID-19 vaccine. Across the study: Pooling was applied to second doses at about 4 or about 12 weeks.

With regard to this clone: What it recognizes is unknown.

The CDR3 contains 14 residues. Germline lookup yields CDR1 SGDLS and CDR2 YYNGEE. V shed 4 bases and J shed 5 bases, with 16 bases lying between them. The method was immunoSEQ multiplex PCR; TCRdb's version includes in-frame clones alone and lacks a portion of them. The sample includes around 100,000 clones, around nine tenths of them seen just once. Study findings and constraints: Baseline seropositivity occurred in only a handful of AZD1222 recipients. Dominant at 160-218 and 743-854, vaccine-associated CD4 TCRs also spanned spike. Donors, mostly white British, included more females; clonal diversity was possibly underestimated.

This receptor was taken from an adult in good health. The rearrangement links TRBV9 to TRBJ2-7; possible D gene TRBD1, 6 bases. Sequenced material: peripheral blood, taken on day 0 of AZD1222 vaccination. CDR3 DNA: TGTGCCAGCAGCCTCGGGACAATTTCACACGAGCAGTACTTC. Protein sequence: CASSLGTISHEQYF.